This note documents a single T cell receptor (beta chain) sequence. Its antigen is still unknown. The data were obtained in a study of T cells after yellow fever vaccination. The study, taken as a whole, reports: The CD4 and CD8 compartments had a small share of their clonotypes in common.

TCRdb recomputed calls from the 5' RACE reads with MiXCR, one row per CDR3 protein. This table has a few hundred thousand distinct CDR3 sequences, about 17% appearing once. The specimen comprised PBMCs, sampled 5 days after the first yellow fever vaccination. This sequence was found in a man aged 18 to 35 who received the YFV17D yellow fever vaccine.

CDR3 nucleotides: TGTGCCAGCACCCAGGGGACAGCGGATACGCAGTATTTT. Its protein is CASTQGTADTQYF. The chain uses TRBV18 and TRBJ2-3, with TRBD1 matching 7 bases. Per the germline V gene, CDR1 is KGHSH and CDR2 is LQKENI. V lost 8 bases, J lost 6 bases, and 8 bases stayed unmatched. The CDR3 has 13 residues.